Listed below are T cell receptor beta chains from one sample, sequenced in a study of early T cells in non-severe SARS-CoV-2 infection. TCRdb reprocessed the 5' RACE reads with MiXCR, giving one entry per CDR3 protein. In the table there are tens of thousands of distinct CDR3 sequences, over 4.5% of which are singletons. Sequenced: whole blood. The receptors were sampled from an adult who was a healthcare worker with PCR-confirmed SARS-CoV-2 infection or an uninfected control (not recorded which). Both conserved end residues are part of each CDR3. Each record gives: clone size, D gene, V gene, J gene, CDR3 protein, CDR3 DNA. The D gene is left open where the match is weak. Clone size is shown for a subset of rows, as once, few, many or a class of expanded clone.

clone_size: many
d_call: -
v_call: TRBV2
j_call: TRBJ2-7
cdr3_aa: CASGLFYEQYF
cdr3_nt: TGTGCCAGCGGTCTCTTCTACGAGCAGTACTTC

clone_size: many
d_call: -
v_call: TRBV20-1
j_call: TRBJ1-1
cdr3_aa: CSASGASQANTEAFF
cdr3_nt: TGCAGTGCTAGTGGGGCCAGCCAAGCGAACACTGAAGCTTTCTTT

clone_size: -
d_call: -
v_call: TRBV7-2
j_call: TRBJ1-5
cdr3_aa: CASSLARQGNQPQHF
cdr3_nt: TGTGCCAGCAGCTTAGCTCGGCAGGGCAATCAGCCCCAGCATTTT

clone_size: many
d_call: TRBD2
v_call: TRBV9
j_call: TRBJ2-5
cdr3_aa: CASSISSGAPQETQYF
cdr3_nt: TGTGCCAGCAGCATATCTAGCGGGGCGCCTCAAGAGACCCAGTACTTC

clone_size: many
d_call: TRBD1
v_call: TRBV7-8
j_call: TRBJ2-3
cdr3_aa: CASNSPGQRNTDTQYF
cdr3_nt: TGTGCCAGCAACAGTCCGGGACAGAGGAACACAGATACGCAGTATTTT

clone_size: many
d_call: TRBD1
v_call: TRBV24-1
j_call: TRBJ1-1
cdr3_aa: CATSGTGGNTEAFF
cdr3_nt: TGTGCCACCAGTGGGACAGGGGGGAACACTGAAGCTTTCTTT

clone_size: many
d_call: TRBD1
v_call: TRBV15
j_call: TRBJ2-3
cdr3_aa: CATSRGRTGVTDTQYF
cdr3_nt: TGTGCCACCAGCAGAGGCAGGACAGGGGTCACAGATACGCAGTATTTT

clone_size: many
d_call: -
v_call: TRBV7-3
j_call: TRBJ2-1
cdr3_aa: CASSSNGLDEQFF
cdr3_nt: TGTGCCAGCAGCTCCAACGGGTTAGACGAGCAGTTCTTC

clone_size: -
d_call: TRBD2
v_call: TRBV7-8
j_call: TRBJ2-1
cdr3_aa: CASSLRYRTSGGPFYNEQFF
cdr3_nt: TGTGCCAGCAGCTTAAGATACCGGACTAGCGGGGGGCCTTTTTACAATGAGCAGTTCTTC

clone_size: many
d_call: -
v_call: TRBV7-8
j_call: TRBJ2-5
cdr3_aa: CASSSGGRDGKETQYF
cdr3_nt: TGTGCCAGCAGCTCAGGGGGGCGGGACGGAAAAGAGACCCAGTACTTC

clone_size: many
d_call: -
v_call: TRBV20-1
j_call: TRBJ1-1
cdr3_aa: CSARGPGVSKTEAFF
cdr3_nt: TGCAGTGCTAGGGGGCCAGGGGTTTCGAAAACTGAAGCTTTCTTT

clone_size: many
d_call: -
v_call: TRBV13
j_call: TRBJ1-4
cdr3_aa: CASSLRTDNEKLFF
cdr3_nt: TGTGCCAGCAGCTTACGGACGGATAATGAGAAACTGTTTTTT

clone_size: many
d_call: -
v_call: TRBV28
j_call: TRBJ2-1
cdr3_aa: CASSGTYGPKSEQFF
cdr3_nt: TGTGCCAGCAGTGGGACCTACGGACCTAAGTCTGAGCAGTTCTTC

clone_size: many
d_call: TRBD2
v_call: TRBV7-9
j_call: TRBJ2-5
cdr3_aa: CASSTGLAGPWQETQYF
cdr3_nt: TGTGCCAGCAGCACGGGACTAGCGGGACCGTGGCAAGAGACCCAGTACTTC

clone_size: many
d_call: -
v_call: TRBV6-5
j_call: TRBJ2-7
cdr3_aa: CATKWGPNSYEQYF
cdr3_nt: TGTGCCACCAAGTGGGGGCCAAATTCTTACGAGCAGTACTTC

clone_size: many
d_call: TRBD2
v_call: TRBV20-1
j_call: TRBJ2-1
cdr3_aa: CSAREASGGTNEQFF
cdr3_nt: TGCAGTGCTAGAGAGGCTAGCGGGGGGACGAATGAGCAGTTCTTC

clone_size: medium-sized
d_call: -
v_call: TRBV12-3/TRBV12-4
j_call: TRBJ2-7
cdr3_aa: CASSMGDEQYF
cdr3_nt: TGTGCCAGCAGTATGGGAGACGAGCAGTACTTC

clone_size: few
d_call: -
v_call: TRBV7-9
j_call: TRBJ1-1
cdr3_aa: CASSPGSPQAEAFF
cdr3_nt: TGTGCCAGCAGCCCGGGGTCTCCCCAGGCTGAAGCTTTCTTT

clone_size: many
d_call: TRBD1
v_call: TRBV10-3
j_call: TRBJ2-1
cdr3_aa: CAIRQGENEQFF
cdr3_nt: TGTGCCATCAGACAGGGGGAGAATGAGCAGTTCTTC

clone_size: many
d_call: TRBD2
v_call: TRBV4-3
j_call: TRBJ2-7
cdr3_aa: CASSQYSGAYEQYF
cdr3_nt: TGCGCCAGCAGCCAATACAGCGGGGCCTACGAGCAGTACTTC

clone_size: many
d_call: -
v_call: TRBV4-1
j_call: TRBJ1-3
cdr3_aa: CASSQVAGPSGNTIYF
cdr3_nt: TGCGCCAGCAGCCAAGTTGCAGGGCCCTCTGGAAACACCATATATTTT

clone_size: many
d_call: TRBD1
v_call: TRBV2
j_call: TRBJ1-2
cdr3_aa: CASRRQGSDGYTF
cdr3_nt: TGTGCCAGCAGACGACAGGGGTCGGATGGCTACACCTTC

clone_size: -
d_call: TRBD2
v_call: TRBV2
j_call: TRBJ2-5
cdr3_aa: CASSPGLALETQYF
cdr3_nt: TGTGCCAGCAGTCCGGGACTAGCGCTAGAGACCCAGTACTTC

clone_size: many
d_call: TRBD2
v_call: TRBV7-3
j_call: TRBJ2-1
cdr3_aa: CASSLSTSGNNEQFF
cdr3_nt: TGTGCCAGCAGCTTAAGCACTAGCGGTAACAATGAGCAGTTCTTC

clone_size: many
d_call: -
v_call: TRBV29-1
j_call: TRBJ1-1
cdr3_aa: CSVEKGRVTEAFF
cdr3_nt: TGCAGCGTTGAGAAGGGTCGGGTCACTGAAGCTTTCTTT

clone_size: -
d_call: TRBD1
v_call: TRBV6-6
j_call: TRBJ2-2
cdr3_aa: CAARGGRDTGELFF
cdr3_nt: TGTGCCGCCAGAGGGGGCCGGGACACCGGGGAGCTGTTTTTT

clone_size: many
d_call: -
v_call: TRBV19
j_call: TRBJ2-5
cdr3_aa: CASSSSGETQYF
cdr3_nt: TGTGCCAGTAGTAGTTCCGGGGAGACCCAGTACTTC

clone_size: -
d_call: -
v_call: TRBV11-1
j_call: TRBJ1-1
cdr3_aa: CASSLLGQKMIEAFF
cdr3_nt: TGTGCCAGCAGCTTACTTGGTCAGAAGATGATTGAAGCTTTCTTT

clone_size: many
d_call: -
v_call: TRBV6-2/TRBV6-3
j_call: TRBJ2-3
cdr3_aa: CASSYDVFADTQYF
cdr3_nt: TGTGCCAGCAGTTACGACGTCTTCGCAGATACGCAGTATTTT

clone_size: -
d_call: TRBD1
v_call: TRBV5-4
j_call: TRBJ1-2
cdr3_aa: CASSMDRLTSNYGYTF
cdr3_nt: TGTGCCAGCAGCATGGACAGGCTTACCTCTAACTATGGCTACACCTTC

clone_size: many
d_call: -
v_call: TRBV7-2
j_call: TRBJ2-1
cdr3_aa: CASSFSFGGEKLAEQFF
cdr3_nt: TGTGCCAGCAGCTTCTCGTTTGGCGGGGAGAAACTTGCGGAGCAGTTCTTC

clone_size: -
d_call: -
v_call: TRBV7-2
j_call: TRBJ2-7
cdr3_aa: CASGSVAGSAQYF
cdr3_nt: TGTGCCAGCGGTAGTGTGGCAGGGAGTGCGCAGTACTTC

clone_size: -
d_call: -
v_call: TRBV11-2
j_call: TRBJ2-1
cdr3_aa: CASSLLWAQFF
cdr3_nt: TGTGCCAGCAGCTTACTTTGGGCTCAGTTCTTC

clone_size: many
d_call: -
v_call: TRBV7-9
j_call: TRBJ2-7
cdr3_aa: CASSRQYEQYF
cdr3_nt: TGTGCCAGCAGCCGACAGTACGAGCAGTACTTC

clone_size: many
d_call: TRBD1
v_call: TRBV11-2
j_call: TRBJ2-3
cdr3_aa: CASSSGQDSRVDTQYF
cdr3_nt: TGTGCCAGCAGCTCTGGACAGGATAGTCGTGTGGATACGCAGTATTTT

clone_size: many
d_call: -
v_call: TRBV10-3
j_call: TRBJ1-5
cdr3_aa: CAITNGRYEPQHF
cdr3_nt: TGTGCCATCACTAATGGGAGGTATGAGCCCCAGCATTTT

clone_size: many
d_call: -
v_call: TRBV11-3
j_call: TRBJ2-2
cdr3_aa: CASSSAPGELFF
cdr3_nt: TGTGCCAGCAGCTCTGCGCCCGGGGAGCTGTTTTTT

clone_size: -
d_call: TRBD2
v_call: TRBV2
j_call: TRBJ2-7
cdr3_aa: CASSVAGGPGEQYF
cdr3_nt: TGTGCCAGCAGTGTAGCGGGAGGGCCGGGCGAGCAGTACTTC

clone_size: many
d_call: TRBD1
v_call: TRBV24-1
j_call: TRBJ2-6
cdr3_aa: CATSDSTGTGSGANVLTF
cdr3_nt: TGTGCCACCAGTGATTCCACCGGGACAGGGTCCGGGGCCAACGTCCTGACTTTC

clone_size: many
d_call: TRBD1
v_call: TRBV5-4
j_call: TRBJ1-2
cdr3_aa: CASSPSEGAGYGYTF
cdr3_nt: TGTGCCAGCAGCCCTTCGGAGGGGGCTGGGTATGGCTACACCTTC

clone_size: -
d_call: -
v_call: TRBV27
j_call: TRBJ2-4
cdr3_aa: CASWVDGKNIQYF
cdr3_nt: TGTGCCAGCTGGGTGGACGGCAAAAACATTCAGTACTTC

clone_size: many
d_call: -
v_call: TRBV7-9
j_call: TRBJ2-7
cdr3_aa: CASSSSNPGQYF
cdr3_nt: TGTGCCAGCAGCTCCAGCAATCCGGGGCAGTACTTC

clone_size: many
d_call: -
v_call: TRBV6-6
j_call: TRBJ1-5
cdr3_aa: CASSYSNGGVGNQPQHF
cdr3_nt: TGTGCCAGCAGTTACTCGAACGGGGGCGTTGGCAATCAGCCCCAGCATTTT

clone_size: few
d_call: TRBD2
v_call: TRBV6-2/TRBV6-3
j_call: TRBJ2-7
cdr3_aa: CASLSTGGPNEQYF
cdr3_nt: TGTGCCAGCCTCTCGACGGGAGGGCCTAACGAGCAGTACTTC

clone_size: many
d_call: TRBD1
v_call: TRBV27
j_call: TRBJ1-6
cdr3_aa: CASRTSTGAYNSPLHF
cdr3_nt: TGTGCCAGCCGTACCTCAACAGGGGCCTATAATTCACCCCTCCACTTT

clone_size: many
d_call: -
v_call: TRBV7-2
j_call: TRBJ1-5
cdr3_aa: CASSPDRGSNQPQHF
cdr3_nt: TGTGCCAGCAGCCCTGACCGGGGAAGCAATCAGCCCCAGCATTTT

clone_size: few
d_call: -
v_call: TRBV7-2
j_call: TRBJ2-7
cdr3_aa: CASSLFRGSYEQYF
cdr3_nt: TGTGCCAGCAGCTTATTCAGGGGCAGTTACGAGCAGTACTTC

clone_size: many
d_call: TRBD2
v_call: TRBV18
j_call: TRBJ2-5
cdr3_aa: CASSPPLAGGPAETQYF
cdr3_nt: TGTGCCAGCTCACCACCGTTAGCGGGGGGGCCTGCGGAGACCCAGTACTTC

clone_size: many
d_call: TRBD1
v_call: TRBV30
j_call: TRBJ1-1
cdr3_aa: CAWLQGAQTEAFF
cdr3_nt: TGTGCCTGGCTACAGGGGGCGCAAACTGAAGCTTTCTTT

clone_size: many
d_call: -
v_call: TRBV20-1
j_call: TRBJ2-7
cdr3_aa: CSARGGALSYEQYF
cdr3_nt: TGCAGTGCTAGAGGGGGGGCACTATCCTACGAGCAGTACTTC

clone_size: -
d_call: -
v_call: TRBV7-2
j_call: TRBJ2-2
cdr3_aa: CASPTRTPNTGELFF
cdr3_nt: TGTGCCAGCCCAACCCGGACACCGAACACCGGGGAGCTGTTTTTT

clone_size: many
d_call: TRBD2
v_call: TRBV2
j_call: TRBJ2-5
cdr3_aa: CASREVLQETQYF
cdr3_nt: TGTGCCAGCCGGGAGGTCCTCCAAGAGACCCAGTACTTC